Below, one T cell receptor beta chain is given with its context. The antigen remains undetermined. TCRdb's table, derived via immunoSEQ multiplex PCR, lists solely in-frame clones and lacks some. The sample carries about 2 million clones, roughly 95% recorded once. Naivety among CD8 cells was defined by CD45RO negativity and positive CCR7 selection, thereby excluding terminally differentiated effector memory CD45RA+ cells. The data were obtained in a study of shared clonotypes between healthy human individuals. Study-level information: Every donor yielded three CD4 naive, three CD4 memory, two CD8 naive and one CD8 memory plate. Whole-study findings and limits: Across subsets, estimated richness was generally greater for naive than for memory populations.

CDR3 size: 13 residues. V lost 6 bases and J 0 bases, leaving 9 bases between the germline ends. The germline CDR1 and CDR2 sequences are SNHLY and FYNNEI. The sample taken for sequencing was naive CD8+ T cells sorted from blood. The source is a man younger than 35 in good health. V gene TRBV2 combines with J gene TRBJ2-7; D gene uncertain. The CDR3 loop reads CASRTFDSYEQYF. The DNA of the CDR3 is TGTGCCAGCAGGACCTTCGACTCCTACGAGCAGTACTTC.